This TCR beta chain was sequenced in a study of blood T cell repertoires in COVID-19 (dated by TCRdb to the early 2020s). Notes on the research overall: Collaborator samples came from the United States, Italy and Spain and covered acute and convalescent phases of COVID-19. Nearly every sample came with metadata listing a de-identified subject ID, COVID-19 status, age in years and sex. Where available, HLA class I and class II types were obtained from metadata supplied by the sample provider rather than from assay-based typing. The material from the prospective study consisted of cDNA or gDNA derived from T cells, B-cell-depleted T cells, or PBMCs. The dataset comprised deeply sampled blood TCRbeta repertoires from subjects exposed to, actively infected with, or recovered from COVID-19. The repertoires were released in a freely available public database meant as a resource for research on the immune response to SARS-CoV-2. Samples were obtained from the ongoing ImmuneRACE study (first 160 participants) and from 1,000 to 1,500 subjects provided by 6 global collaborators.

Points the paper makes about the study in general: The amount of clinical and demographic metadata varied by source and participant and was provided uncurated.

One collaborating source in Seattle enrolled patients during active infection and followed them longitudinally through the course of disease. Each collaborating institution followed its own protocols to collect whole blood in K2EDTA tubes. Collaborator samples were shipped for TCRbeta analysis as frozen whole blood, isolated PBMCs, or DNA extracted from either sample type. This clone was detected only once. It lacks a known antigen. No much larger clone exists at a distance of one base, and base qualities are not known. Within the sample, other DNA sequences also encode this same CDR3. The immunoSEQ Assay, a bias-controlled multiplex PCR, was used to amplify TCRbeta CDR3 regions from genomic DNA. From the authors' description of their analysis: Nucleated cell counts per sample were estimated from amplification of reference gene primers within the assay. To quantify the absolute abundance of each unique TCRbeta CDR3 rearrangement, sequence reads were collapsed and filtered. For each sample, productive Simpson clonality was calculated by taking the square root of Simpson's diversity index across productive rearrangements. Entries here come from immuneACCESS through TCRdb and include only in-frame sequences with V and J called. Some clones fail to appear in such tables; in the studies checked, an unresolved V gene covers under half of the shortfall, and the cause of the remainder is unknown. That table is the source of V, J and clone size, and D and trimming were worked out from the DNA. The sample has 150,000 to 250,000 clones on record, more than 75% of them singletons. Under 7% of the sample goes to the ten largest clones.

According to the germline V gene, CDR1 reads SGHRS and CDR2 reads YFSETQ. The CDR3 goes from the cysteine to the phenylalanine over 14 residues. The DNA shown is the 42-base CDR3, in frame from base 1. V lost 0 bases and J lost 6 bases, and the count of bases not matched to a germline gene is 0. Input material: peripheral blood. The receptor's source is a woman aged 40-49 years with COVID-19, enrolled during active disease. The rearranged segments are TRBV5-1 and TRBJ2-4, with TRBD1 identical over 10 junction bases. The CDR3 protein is CASSLGDRGNIQYF. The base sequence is TGCGCCAGCAGCTTGGGGGACAGGGGAAACATTCAGTACTTC. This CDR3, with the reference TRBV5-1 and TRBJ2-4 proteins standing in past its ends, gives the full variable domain KAGVTQTPRYLIKTRGQQVTLSCSPISGHRSVSWYQQTPGQGLQFLFEYFSETQRNKGNFPGRFSGRQFSNSRSEMNVSTLELGDSALYLCASSLGDRGNIQYFGAGTRLSVL.